The entry below describes one T cell receptor beta chain. The sample originates from a study of blood T cell repertoires in COVID-19. Study context: The study drew acute and convalescent COVID-19 samples from the United States, Italy and Spain. Sample material is recorded as cDNA or gDNA derived from T cells, B-cell-depleted T cells, or PBMCs.

Per the germline V gene, CDR1 is SGHDN and CDR2 is FVKESK. The CDR3 totals 13 residues. Trimming at V came to 6 bases and at J to 4 bases, leaving 2 bases not matched to a gene. Authors' data handling: It was from reference gene primer amplification that nucleated cell counts were estimated. The assay was immunoSEQ multiplex PCR, and TCRdb's table has in-frame clones only and misses some. That table furnishes V, J and clone size, whereas the DNA furnished D and trimming. The profile shows approximately 150,000 clones, 88% of them singletons. Seattle cases were enrolled at active infection and followed longitudinally.

The sequenced sample was peripheral blood. The clonotype was recovered from a human donor with COVID-19, enrolled during active disease. The donor label of this sample is uncertain. The chain is built from TRBV14 and TRBJ1-3; TRBD1 matches at 8 bases. Here the CDR3 reads CASRGTGGNTIYF. In nucleotides, the CDR3 is TGTGCCAGCAGAGGGACAGGAGGAAACACCATATATTTT. Together with reference TRBV14 and TRBJ1-3, the CDR3 gives the full variable domain: EAGVTQFPSHSVIEKGQTVTLRCDPISGHDNLYWYRRVMGKEIKFLLHFVKESKQDESGMPNNRFLAERTGGTYSTLKVQPAELEDSGVYFCASRGTGGNTIYFGEGSWLTVV.